These 7 T cell receptor beta chains were sequenced from one sample in a study of cytomegalovirus exposure and HLA in healthy donors. 13 Jbeta primers and 60 Vbeta primers were used for the PCR. Data came from immunoSEQ multiplex PCR; TCRdb stores just in-frame clones and leaves some out. The sample lists about 220,000 clones; over 65% were seen once. The specimen sequenced was PBMCs. All receptors come from a man aged 18 to 30 in good health and CMV-seronegative.

The chain employs TRBV6-5 and TRBJ2-1, with 9 positions matching TRBD2. The CDR3 covers 15 residues. The V gene end was trimmed by 6 bases and the J gene end by 7 bases; junction bases not matched to a gene: 10. Per germline, CDR1 MNHEY and CDR2 SVGAGI. This CDR3 reads CASRTGLAMQNEQFF. The CDR3 DNA sequence: TGTGCCAGCAGGACCGGACTAGCGATGCAAAATGAGCAGTTCTTC.

A remark on this clone: Other DNA variants within this sample encode the same CDR3. Written as DNA, the CDR3 is TGCGCCAGCAGCTTGGAGCAGGGGTCCTACGAGCAGTACTTC. As protein: CASSLEQGSYEQYF. This chain uses TRBV5-1 with TRBJ2-7, with D perhaps matching TRBD1 (6 bases). The CDR3 has 14 residues. Germline CDR1 and CDR2: SGHRS and YFSETQ. The V end was cut by 0 bases, the J end by 1 base, with 8 bases between.

The gene calls are TRBV19 and TRBJ2-5, with TRBD1 identical over 8 bases. The CDR3 length is 15 residues. V lost 3 bases and J lost 5; bases outside the gene matches: 8. Germline V lookup: CDR1 LNHDA, CDR2 SQIVND (reference sequence). The CDR3 region has the DNA TGTGCCAGTAGTATTCTCGGACAGGGCCTGGAGACCCAGTACTTC. As protein: CASSILGQGLETQYF.

This chain uses TRBV10-3 with TRBJ2-1, with 11 bases that match TRBD1. V was pared by 6 bases and J by 0 bases, with 4 bases of the junction left unmatched. This CDR3 comprises 16 residues. Germline V gene sequence: CDR1 ENHRY, CDR2 SYGVKD. As DNA, the CDR3 is TGTGCCATCAGGGGGACAGGGGGGAGCTCCTACAATGAGCAGTTCTTC. Encoded protein: CAIRGTGGSSYNEQFF.

This clone appeared a few times. The chain couples TRBV5-1 to TRBJ2-1; D not certain. The CDR3 contains 15 residues. Trimming left V 4 bases short and J 2 bases short, with 13 bases between. Germline CDR1 reads SGHRS; CDR2 reads YFSETQ. The CDR3 here is CASSPLADPYNEQFF. The DNA for the CDR3 is TGCGCCAGCAGCCCCCTGGCGGATCCCTACAATGAGCAGTTCTTC.

The chain recombines TRBV10-1 with TRBJ2-1; 9 bases match TRBD2. V lost 9 bases and J lost 7; bases outside the gene matches: 13. Germline-derived CDR1 and CDR2 are WNHNN and SYGVQD (reference sequence). This CDR3 comprises 15 residues. The CDR3 is CARITGTSWRNEQFF. The CDR3 nucleotides read TGCGCCAGGATCACCGGGACTAGCTGGCGGAATGAGCAGTTCTTC.

The V call is TRBV30, the J call TRBJ1-6, with TRBD1 matching 7 bases. Trimming at V came to 4 bases and at J to 7 bases, leaving 4 bases not matched to a gene. CDR1 is GTSNPN, CDR2 SVGIG, per germline (reference sequence). This CDR3 spans 13 amino acids. CDR3: CAWKGQTNSPLHF. The DNA for the CDR3 is TGTGCCTGGAAGGGACAGACGAATTCACCCCTCCACTTT.